The 17 T cell receptor beta chains reported below all come from one sample, sequenced in a study of naive and memory T cell subsets. Both TRBC1 and TRBC2 were covered by a beta constant-region primer of two equimolar oligonucleotides. TCRdb analysed the UMI-ligation and nested PCR reads with MiXCR anew, one entry per CDR3 protein. The sample lists some 28,000 distinct CDR3 sequences, around a tenth seen once, with about a sixth in the top ten. Sequencing was done on a sample of effector memory CD4+ T cells from blood. The subset is: effector memory, CD45RA- CD27-. The receptors come from a human donor in good health.

The table lists this clonotype with a few counts. V and J are TRBV7-7 and TRBJ2-1; D remains unclear. Trimming removed 1 base from V and 7 bases from J, with 8 bases in between. The CDR3 spans 13 residues. Germline lookup yields CDR1 SSHAT and CDR2 FNYEAQ (reference sequence). CDR3 nucleotides: TGTGCCAGCAGCTTAGTGAGAGAGAATGAGCAGTTCTTC. It specifies CASSLVRENEQFF.

The table lists this clonotype with many counts. V is TRBV29-1 and J is TRBJ2-1, with 14 bases matching TRBD2. This CDR3 is built from 15 residues. J was trimmed by 2 bases and V by 7 bases; bases with no gene match: 4. Germline CDR1 reads SQVTM; CDR2 reads ANQGSEA. The CDR3 nucleotides read TGCAGCGCCCGGACTAGCGGGGGGCCCTACAATGAGCAGTTCTTC. Protein sequence: CSARTSGGPYNEQFF.

This clonotype was observed a handful of times. The chain uses TRBV20-1 and TRBJ1-3; D gene unclear. This CDR3 contains 14 residues. Trimming removed 5 bases at V and 7 bases at J, with 18 bases between. Germline V CDR1 and CDR2: DFQATT, SNEGSKA (reference sequence). The DNA of the CDR3 is TGCAGTGCTGCAGTTGACATAGGAAGGAACACCATATATTTT. Encoded protein: CSAAVDIGRNTIYF.

The chain carries TRBV7-2 and TRBJ2-5, with 12 bases lining up with TRBD2. The CDR3 spans 16 residues. J lost 4 bases, V lost 3 bases, and 6 bases had no gene match. Germline lookup yields CDR1 SGHTA and CDR2 FQGNSA. The CDR3 DNA is TGTGCCAGCAGCTTGGATGGGGGACTAGCGGGAGAGACCCAGTACTTC. Amino acids: CASSLDGGLAGETQYF.

This rearrangement joins TRBV2 to TRBJ2-7; unclear D gene. The germline V gene has CDR1 SNHLY and CDR2 FYNNEI. The CDR3 sequence is 14 residues long. The germline V and J ends were trimmed by 7 bases and 0 bases, with 13 bases remaining between them. The CDR3 spells CASKDSLPSYEQYF. CDR3 bases: TGTGCCAGCAAAGACTCCCTCCCCTCCTACGAGCAGTACTTC.

The rearrangement uses TRBV30 and TRBJ2-2, with D hard to call. Germline V gene lookup returns CDR1 GTSNPN and CDR2 SVGIG (reference sequence). The CDR3 is 14 amino acids. The V and J ends lost 1 base and 4 bases respectively, with 10 bases between them. The CDR3 region has the DNA TGTGCCTGGAGTGCCCTTATCGGCACCGGGGAGCTGTTTTTT. Protein product: CAWSALIGTGELFF.

The sample holds a few counts of this clonotype. This chain uses TRBV11-3 with TRBJ1-5, with TRBD1 matching over 8 bases. The CDR3 extends over 18 amino acids. The J segment lost 5 bases and the V segment lost 2 bases, leaving 14 bases of the junction unmatched. CDR1 SGHNT and CDR2 YENEEA come from the germline V gene. The CDR3, as DNA: TGTGCCAGCAGCTTAAGGCCAGATCGGACAGGGACCCATCAGCCCCAGCATTTT. This encodes CASSLRPDRTGTHQPQHF.

The rearrangement links TRBV7-9 to TRBJ1-1, with a possible D match to TRBD1 (6 bases). The germline V gene encodes CDR1 SEHNR and CDR2 FQNEAQ (reference sequence). The ends were cut back, 5 bases at V and 4 bases at J, with 20 bases in the middle. The CDR3 sequence is 16 residues long. CDR3 amino acids: CASSILQGSGSTEAFF. The CDR3 DNA is TGTGCCAGCAGCATTCTACAGGGCTCAGGGAGCACTGAAGCTTTCTTT.

V and J are TRBV6-6 and TRBJ2-5; 10 bases line up with TRBD2. The junction had 9 bases not matched to a gene; V was cut back by 6 bases and J by 5 bases. The germline CDR1 and CDR2 sequences are MNHNY and SVGAGI (reference sequence). The length of the CDR3 is 15 residues. CDR3 loop: CASRHLGTSEETQYF. CDR3 nucleotides: TGTGCCAGCAGGCACTTGGGGACTAGCGAGGAGACCCAGTACTTC.

This clonotype was detected only a few times. The chain has TRBV7-2 and TRBJ2-7; D is possibly TRBD1 (5 bases). V was pared by 4 bases and J by 3 bases, with 10 bases between. The CDR3 covers 13 residues. The germline gives CDR1 SGHTA, CDR2 FQGNSA. Here the CDR3 reads CASSYQGGYEQYF. The CDR3 nucleotides are TGTGCCAGCAGCTACCAGGGCGGCTACGAGCAGTACTTC. Supplemented by reference TRBV7-2 and TRBJ2-7, the full variable domain reads GAGVSQSPSNKVTEKGKDVELRCDPISGHTALYWYRQSLGQGLEFLIYFQGNSAPDKSGLPSDRFSAERTGGSVSTLTIQRTQQEDSAVYLCASSYQGGYEQYFGPGTRLTVT.

This clonotype was recorded at least ten times. The V call is TRBV12-5, the J call TRBJ1-1; D remains unclear. V lost 5 bases to trimming and J lost 2 bases, with 9 bases between them. The length of the CDR3 is 13 residues. Germline V gene lookup returns CDR1 LGHNT and CDR2 FRNRAP. The CDR3 region has the DNA TGTGCTAGTGGTCAAAGTCTTAACACTGAAGCTTTCTTT. This encodes CASGQSLNTEAFF.

The chain joins TRBV24-1 to TRBJ2-3; perhaps D is TRBD1 or TRBD2 (5 bases each). The CDR3 totals 13 residues. The germline V gene has CDR1 KGHDR and CDR2 SFDVKD. V shed 8 bases and J shed 2 bases, with 10 bases lying between them. CDR3 sequence (DNA): TGTGCCACCAATGGGGGAAACACAGATACGCAGTATTTT. It yields the protein CATNGGNTDTQYF.

This clonotype appeared many times. The V and J genes are TRBV27 and TRBJ1-3; D is ambiguous. Per the germline V gene, CDR1 is MNHEY and CDR2 is SMNVEV (reference sequence). The CDR3 spans 15 residues. V was trimmed by 5 bases and J by 5 bases, leaving 16 bases between them. This CDR3 reads CASSPEGLIRNTIYF. CDR3 in DNA: TGTGCCAGCAGTCCCGAGGGCCTAATACGAAACACCATATATTTT.

In its sample, this clonotype was seen many times. The chain combines TRBV11-2 with TRBJ1-1; D is unresolved. Germline loops: CDR1 SGHAT, CDR2 FQNNGV. V was trimmed by 1 base and J by 1 base, leaving 7 bases between them. The CDR3 is 14 residues long. CDR3 in amino acids: CASSLAAPNTEAFF. The CDR3 coding sequence is TGTGCCAGCAGCTTAGCAGCACCGAACACTGAAGCTTTCTTT.

In its sample, this clonotype is medium-sized (0.01 to 0.1%). This rearrangement joins TRBV28 to TRBJ1-6; 10 nucleotides line up with TRBD1. Losses at the gene ends were 3 bases for V and 13 bases for J; bases not matched to a gene: 3. This CDR3 contains 13 residues. Germline assignment: CDR1 MDHEN and CDR2 SYDVKM. CDR3 bases: TGTGCCAGCAGTTTGGGACAGGGGATCCCCCTCCACTTT. This sequence encodes CASSLGQGIPLHF.

J is TRBJ1-1 and V is TRBV20-1; 7 nucleotides agree with TRBD1. CDR1 and CDR2 from the germline V gene are DFQATT and SNEGSKA (reference sequence). Germline trimming cut 6 bases from V and 1 base from J; bases unmatched to any gene: 8. The CDR3 has 14 amino acids. Here the CDR3 DNA reads TGCAGTGCCCAGACAGGGTCGGGGAACACTGAAGCTTTCTTT. This encodes CSAQTGSGNTEAFF.

This clonotype occurred a few times. CDR3 DNA sequence: TGCAGTGCCCAACACAGGGTTCGGAATGGCTACACCTTC. Amino acids: CSAQHRVRNGYTF. V gene TRBV20-1 combines with J gene TRBJ1-2; weak D call: TRBD1 (6 bases). This CDR3 has 13 residues. The V end lost 6 bases, the J end lost 6 bases, and 17 bases lay between the germline ends. The germline gives CDR1 DFQATT, CDR2 SNEGSKA (reference sequence).